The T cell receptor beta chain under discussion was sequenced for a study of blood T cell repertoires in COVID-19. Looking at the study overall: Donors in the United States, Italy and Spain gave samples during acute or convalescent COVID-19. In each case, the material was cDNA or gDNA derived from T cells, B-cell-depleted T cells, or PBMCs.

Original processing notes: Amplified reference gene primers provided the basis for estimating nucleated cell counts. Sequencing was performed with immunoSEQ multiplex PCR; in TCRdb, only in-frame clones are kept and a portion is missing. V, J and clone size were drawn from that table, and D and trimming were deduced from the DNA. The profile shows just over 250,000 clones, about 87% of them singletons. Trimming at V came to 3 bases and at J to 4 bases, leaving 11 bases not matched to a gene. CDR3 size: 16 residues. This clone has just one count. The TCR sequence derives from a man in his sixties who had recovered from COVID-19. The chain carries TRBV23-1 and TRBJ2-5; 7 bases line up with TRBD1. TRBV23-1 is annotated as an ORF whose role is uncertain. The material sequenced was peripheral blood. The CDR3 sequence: CASSHYTTGAGETQYF. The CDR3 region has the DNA TGCGCCAGCAGTCATTATACAACAGGGGCCGGAGAGACCCAGTACTTC.